The rows below give T cell receptor beta chains drawn from one sample of a study of blood T cell repertoires in COVID-19. TCRdb's table, derived via immunoSEQ multiplex PCR, lists solely in-frame clones and lacks some. The data contain fewer than 250,000 clones, approximately 81% of them singletons. Sequencing was carried out using peripheral blood. The receptors shown here come from a human donor in a cohort sampled during active COVID-19. CDR3s include the opening cysteine and the closing phenylalanine or tryptophan. Each record gives: D gene, J gene, clone size, V gene, CDR3 DNA, CDR3 protein. D genes are given only for firm matches. Rows give clone size only sometimes, using once, few, many, or a class for an expanded clone.

D gene: NA; J gene: TRBJ2-2; clone size: NA; V gene: TRBV3-1/TRBV3-2; CDR3 DNA: TGTGCCAGCAGCCAAGGACAGCCCACCGGGGAGCTGTTTTTT; CDR3 protein: CASSQGQPTGELFF
D gene: NA; J gene: TRBJ1-1; clone size: NA; V gene: TRBV6-5; CDR3 DNA: TGTGCCAGCAGTCTATCATCGAACACTGAAGCTTTCTTT; CDR3 protein: CASSLSSNTEAFF
D gene: TRBD2; J gene: TRBJ2-5; clone size: NA; V gene: TRBV5-1; CDR3 DNA: TGCGCCAGCAGCTTGGGGACTAGCGGGGGTTTGGGGACCCAGTACTTC; CDR3 protein: CASSLGTSGGLGTQYF
D gene: NA; J gene: TRBJ2-2; clone size: NA; V gene: TRBV19; CDR3 DNA: TGTGCCAGTAGTATCCTGACGACACCGACCGGGGAGCTGTTTTTT; CDR3 protein: CASSILTTPTGELFF
D gene: NA; J gene: TRBJ1-5; clone size: NA; V gene: TRBV5-3; CDR3 DNA: TGTGCCAGGGCGGGTGGGGAAAACAGGGTCAGCAATCAGCCCCAGCATTTT; CDR3 protein: CARAGGENRVSNQPQHF
D gene: NA; J gene: TRBJ1-3; clone size: NA; V gene: TRBV9; CDR3 DNA: TGTGCCAGCAGCCGGGGGGGTTCTGGAAACACCATATATTTT; CDR3 protein: CASSRGGSGNTIYF
D gene: NA; J gene: TRBJ1-6; clone size: NA; V gene: TRBV6-1; CDR3 DNA: TGTGCCAGCAGTGTATTGCCAGGAGGAACGGATTCACCCCTCCACTTT; CDR3 protein: CASSVLPGGTDSPLHF
D gene: TRBD1; J gene: TRBJ1-5; clone size: few; V gene: TRBV19; CDR3 DNA: TGTGCCAGTAGTAAGGGGGCAGGTCAGCCCCAGCATTTT; CDR3 protein: CASSKGAGQPQHF
D gene: NA; J gene: TRBJ1-5; clone size: few; V gene: TRBV5-1; CDR3 DNA: TGCGCCAGCAGTAAAAACTCAGGGTCGGATCAGCCCCAGCATTTT; CDR3 protein: CASSKNSGSDQPQHF
D gene: NA; J gene: TRBJ1-4; clone size: many; V gene: TRBV3-1/TRBV3-2; CDR3 DNA: TGTGCCAGCAGCCAAGATCCGGGCGGGGGTGAAAAACTGTTTTTT; CDR3 protein: CASSQDPGGGEKLFF
D gene: TRBD2; J gene: TRBJ2-7; clone size: NA; V gene: TRBV3-1/TRBV3-2; CDR3 DNA: TGTGCCAGCAGCCTCCACCGGGGACTAGCGGGAACCTACGAGCAGTACTTC; CDR3 protein: CASSLHRGLAGTYEQYF
D gene: NA; J gene: TRBJ1-3; clone size: NA; V gene: TRBV6-5; CDR3 DNA: TGTGCCAGCAGTTACTCGTCCGGGGAGCCTGGAAACACCATATATTTT; CDR3 protein: CASSYSSGEPGNTIYF
D gene: TRBD1; J gene: TRBJ2-3; clone size: once; V gene: TRBV5-1; CDR3 DNA: TGCGCCAGCAGCCAACGACAGGGTCCTTCTTATACGCAGTATTTT; CDR3 protein: CASSQRQGPSYTQYF
D gene: NA; J gene: TRBJ1-1; clone size: NA; V gene: TRBV28; CDR3 DNA: TGTGCCAGCAGTTTTTCTCCACAGACTGAAGCTTTCTTT; CDR3 protein: CASSFSPQTEAFF
D gene: TRBD1; J gene: TRBJ2-2; clone size: NA; V gene: TRBV27; CDR3 DNA: TGTGCCAGCAGACACAGGGGCACCGGGGAGCTGTTTTTT; CDR3 protein: CASRHRGTGELFF
D gene: NA; J gene: TRBJ1-1; clone size: NA; V gene: TRBV6-6; CDR3 DNA: TGTGCCAGCAACCCGTTGAGGGACACTGAAGCTTTCTTT; CDR3 protein: CASNPLRDTEAFF